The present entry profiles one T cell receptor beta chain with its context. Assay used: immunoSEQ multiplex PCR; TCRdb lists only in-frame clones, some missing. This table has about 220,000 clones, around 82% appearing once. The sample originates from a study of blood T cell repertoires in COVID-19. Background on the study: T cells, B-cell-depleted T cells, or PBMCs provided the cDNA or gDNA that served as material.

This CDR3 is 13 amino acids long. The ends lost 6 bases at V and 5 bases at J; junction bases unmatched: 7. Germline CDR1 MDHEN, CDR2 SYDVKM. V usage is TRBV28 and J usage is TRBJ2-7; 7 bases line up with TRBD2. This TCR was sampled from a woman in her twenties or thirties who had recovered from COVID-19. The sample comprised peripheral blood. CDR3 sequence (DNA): TGTGCCAGCAGCGAGACTAGCTGGGACGAGCAGTACTTC. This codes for CASSETSWDEQYF.